A single sample gave rise to the 5 T cell receptor beta chains below, sequenced in a study of cytomegalovirus exposure and HLA in healthy donors. This PCR relied on a set of 60 Vbeta primers and 13 Jbeta primers. TCRdb keeps only in-frame clones here, not all; method: immunoSEQ multiplex PCR. The sample is made up of about 64,000 clones, and the top ten hold around 3.6% of it. What was sequenced was PBMCs. Every receptor here comes from a woman in her late teens or twenties in good health and CMV-seronegative.

The genes are TRBV9 and TRBJ2-1, with D hard to call. The CDR3 has 15 residues. CDR1 and CDR2 (germline): SGDLS, YYNGEE. With 4 bases removed from V and 2 bases from J, the gap between germline ends came to 13 bases. DNA of the CDR3: TGTGCCAGCAGCTCCCCCTATTCGGCCTACAATGAGCAGTTCTTC. This sequence encodes CASSSPYSAYNEQFF. The full variable domain, in which reference TRBV9 and TRBJ2-1 provide the parts outside the CDR3, is DSGVTQTPKHLITATGQRVTLRCSPRSGDLSVYWYQQSLDQGLQFLIQYYNGEERAKGNILERFSAQQFPDLHSELNLSSLELGDSALYFCASSSPYSAYNEQFFGPGTRLTVL.

This CDR3 reads CASSDFNEQYF. In DNA form, the CDR3 reads TGTGCCAGCAGTGACTTTAACGAGCAGTACTTC. This chain joins TRBV6-1 and TRBJ2-7; no reliable D call. The CDR3 is made up of 11 amino acids. Trimming left V 3 bases short and J 5 bases short, with 5 bases between. The germline gives CDR1 MNHNS, CDR2 SASEGT.

The J gene is TRBJ2-1, the V gene TRBV7-3; D is perhaps TRBD2 (5 bases). This CDR3 has 15 amino acids. V was pared by 0 bases and J by 5 bases, with 11 bases between. Germline CDR1 reads SGHTA; CDR2 reads FQGTGA. CDR3 sequence reads: CASSLTSLAHNEQFF. CDR3 coding DNA: TGTGCCAGCAGCTTAACCTCCCTAGCCCACAATGAGCAGTTCTTC.

V is TRBV11-3 and J is TRBJ2-7; D may be TRBD1 (6 bases). Trimming stripped 1 base from V and 6 bases from J, with 7 bases between. Germline loops: CDR1 SGHNT, CDR2 YENEEA. The CDR3 contains 12 residues. The CDR3 sequence: CASSLVGGEQYF. Written as DNA, the CDR3 is TGTGCCAGCAGCTTAGTAGGGGGCGAGCAGTACTTC.

The genes are TRBV4-1 and TRBJ2-3; perhaps TRBD2 as D (5 bases). Germline CDR1 and CDR2: MGHRA and YSYEKL. The CDR3 totals 13 residues. The germline V and J ends were trimmed by 0 bases and 7 bases, with 8 bases remaining between them. In DNA, the CDR3 is TGCGCCAGCAGCCAAGAGGACGGGAATACGCAGTATTTT. Translated, it gives CASSQEDGNTQYF.